A selection of T cell receptor beta chains follows, all from one sample in a study of T cell responses to AZD1222 COVID-19 vaccine. Measured with immunoSEQ multiplex PCR; TCRdb has only the in-frame clones, and not every one. The sample carries 95,000 to 150,000 clones, roughly 90% recorded once. Sequenced here: peripheral blood, sampled 28 days after the second dose of the MenACWY control vaccine. The source of these receptors is an adult who received the MenACWY meningococcal vaccine as a control. Both conserved end residues are part of each CDR3. D genes are given only for firm matches. Expanded clones get a size class; other rows say once, few or many, or leave the size out.

D gene,J gene,clone size,V gene,CDR3 DNA,CDR3 protein
-,TRBJ2-7,-,TRBV20-1,TGCAGTGCCCAGGAGGGCTACGAGCAGTACTTC,CSAQEGYEQYF
TRBD2,TRBJ2-1,-,TRBV4-1,TGCGCCAGCAGCCCCAGGCTAGCGGATTCCTACAATGAGCAGTTCTTC,CASSPRLADSYNEQFF
-,TRBJ2-1,-,TRBV12-3/TRBV12-4,TGTGCCAGCAGCTTAGAACAGAATGAGCAGTTCTTC,CASSLEQNEQFF
TRBD2,TRBJ2-1,-,TRBV6-5,TGTGCCAGCAGTACCGGGACTAGCATGAATGAGCAGTTCTTC,CASSTGTSMNEQFF
-,TRBJ2-1,-,TRBV28,TGTGCCAGCCACGATGGGGATCGCTACAATGAGCAGTTCTTC,CASHDGDRYNEQFF
-,TRBJ1-2,-,TRBV3-1/TRBV3-2,TGTGCCAGCAGCCAAGGGTATGGGGCAGGGCACTATGGCTACACCTTC,CASSQGYGAGHYGYTF
-,TRBJ2-6,-,TRBV4-1,TGCGCCAGCAGCCAAGACGGGGCTGGGGCCAACGTCCTGACTTTC,CASSQDGAGANVLTF
TRBD1,TRBJ2-7,-,TRBV28,TGTGCCAGCAGTTTATGGGCACCACAGGGGTCCCTTACCTACGAGCAGTACTTC,CASSLWAPQGSLTYEQYF
-,TRBJ2-2,-,TRBV11-2,TGTGCCAGCAGCCCTCAGGCAGGGATCGGGGAGCTGTTTTTT,CASSPQAGIGELFF
TRBD2,TRBJ2-3,-,TRBV7-3,TGTGCCAGCAGCTTTGGGGCTAGCGGGAGGTCAAATACGCAGTATTTT,CASSFGASGRSNTQYF
TRBD2,TRBJ2-1,-,TRBV24-1,TGTGCCACCAGTGACCGGACTAGCGGGACGGGGAATGAGCAGTTCTTC,CATSDRTSGTGNEQFF
-,TRBJ2-3,once,TRBV25-1,TGTGCCAGCAGTGCCTCGACGGGAACATGGGGAGATACGCAGTATTTT,CASSASTGTWGDTQYF
TRBD1,TRBJ2-2,once,TRBV11-3,TGTGCCAGCAGCCCCTGGACAGGAAGGGACACCGGGGAGCTGTTTTTT,CASSPWTGRDTGELFF
-,TRBJ1-6,-,TRBV6-5,TGTGCCAGCACCCTAGGAGCCAGCTCACCCCTCCACTTT,CASTLGASSPLHF
-,TRBJ1-1,-,TRBV28,TGTGCCAGCAGTCATTTTTACCGATTCTCTGAAGCTTTCTTT,CASSHFYRFSEAFF
-,TRBJ1-5,-,TRBV20-1,TGCAGTGCTAGTGCCCTCGGGCGTCCCCAGCATTTT,CSASALGRPQHF
-,TRBJ1-2,-,TRBV11-2,TGTGCCAGCAGCTTAGTCGTGGGGGAGGGAATCTATGGCTACACCTTC,CASSLVVGEGIYGYTF
-,TRBJ1-2,-,TRBV5-6,TGTGCCAGCAGCTTGGCCAAGGGAGCGGGGGGCTACACCTTC,CASSLAKGAGGYTF
-,TRBJ1-3,-,TRBV2,TGTGCCAGCAGTGTCCACAGGGTCCCCTCTGGAAACACCATATATTTT,CASSVHRVPSGNTIYF
-,TRBJ1-4,-,TRBV27,TGTGCCAGCAGTTTCCGGTTTTTAGGCAATGAAAAACTGTTTTTT,CASSFRFLGNEKLFF
TRBD1,TRBJ2-1,-,TRBV25-1,TGTGCCAGCAGTGACCCCCGACAGGGTTGGAGGAATGAGCAGTTCTTC,CASSDPRQGWRNEQFF
TRBD2,TRBJ2-5,-,TRBV27,TGTGCCAGCAGTTTCCTAGCGGGGGGGCATGCGGCGACCCAGTACTTC,CASSFLAGGHAATQYF
-,TRBJ2-3,-,TRBV19,TGTGCCAGTAGTATTGGAGATACGCAGTATTTT,CASSIGDTQYF
-,TRBJ1-5,few,TRBV15,TGTGCCACCAGCAGGGGGGGAAGCAATCAGCCCCAGCATTTT,CATSRGGSNQPQHF
-,TRBJ2-3,-,TRBV12-3/TRBV12-4,TGTGCCAGCAGTTCCCCCCGGGATACGCAGTATTTT,CASSSPRDTQYF
TRBD1,TRBJ2-7,-,TRBV28,TGTGCCAGCCGACCACAGGGGAGTTCGTCCTACGAGCAGTACTTC,CASRPQGSSSYEQYF
-,TRBJ2-7,-,TRBV18,TGTGCCAGCTCACCAGCCACTAGCTCCAGCTCCTACGAGCAGTACTTC,CASSPATSSSSYEQYF
-,TRBJ1-5,-,TRBV28,TGTGCCAGCAGTTACCAGGGAGGAAGAGGTCAGCCCCAGCATTTT,CASSYQGGRGQPQHF
-,TRBJ2-5,-,TRBV11-2,TGTGCCAGCAGCTTAGATCCCATGGACGCCCGGTACCAAGAGACCCAGTACTTC,CASSLDPMDARYQETQYF
-,TRBJ2-3,-,TRBV19,TGTGCCAGTAGTATTTTACACACCACAGATACGCAGTATTTT,CASSILHTTDTQYF
TRBD2,TRBJ2-2,-,TRBV19,TGTGCCAGTAGTATGATTAGCGGGGGGTCCGGGGAGCTGTTTTTT,CASSMISGGSGELFF
TRBD2,TRBJ2-1,once,TRBV10-3,TGTGCCATCAGGGGGACTAGTAGCCATGAGCAGTTCTTC,CAIRGTSSHEQFF
-,TRBJ1-4,-,TRBV28,TGTGCCAGCATTCCCATGGGTGCAACTAATGAAAAACTGTTTTTT,CASIPMGATNEKLFF
TRBD2,TRBJ2-5,-,TRBV25-1,TGTGCCAGCAGTGATCCCAGAAGACTAGCGGGGAACCAAGAGACCCAGTACTTC,CASSDPRRLAGNQETQYF
-,TRBJ2-3,-,TRBV19,TGTGCCAGTAGTGTTGGGCGCGCAGATACGCAGTATTTT,CASSVGRADTQYF
TRBD1,TRBJ2-5,-,TRBV29-1,TGCAGCGTTGAACGGATCACAGGGGAAGAGACCCAGTACTTC,CSVERITGEETQYF
-,TRBJ1-3,once,TRBV6-5,TGTGCCAGCAGTTACTCGTCCCAGGCCTCTGGAAACACCATATATTTT,CASSYSSQASGNTIYF
-,TRBJ2-7,-,TRBV7-9,TGTGCCAGCAGGGTTAGCAGCCGCTACGAGCAGTACTTC,CASRVSSRYEQYF
TRBD2,TRBJ2-1,-,TRBV23-1,TGCGCCAGCAGTCAAAGTATAACTAGCGACTACAATGAGCAGTTCTTC,CASSQSITSDYNEQFF
-,TRBJ1-1,-,TRBV29-1,TGCAGCGTTGTTATCATCGACGCTTGGGAAGCTTTCTTT,CSVVIIDAWEAFF
TRBD1,TRBJ2-3,-,TRBV6-2/TRBV6-3,TGTGCCAGCAGCCGCCGGACAGGGGAGGCGTTTAGCACAGATACGCAGTATTTT,CASSRRTGEAFSTDTQYF
-,TRBJ1-1,-,TRBV4-2,TGTGCCAGCAGCCAAACAGGGTGGAACACTGAAGCTTTCTTT,CASSQTGWNTEAFF
-,TRBJ2-3,-,TRBV6-1,TGTGCCAGCAGTGGAGCAGGGGGGGACACAGATACGCAGTATTTT,CASSGAGGDTDTQYF
TRBD2,TRBJ2-7,-,TRBV7-9,TGTGCCAGCAGCCCCAGCCCTAGCGGGACCCACGAGCAGTACTTC,CASSPSPSGTHEQYF
-,TRBJ2-7,-,TRBV7-2,TGTGCCAGCAGCCCGCAGGCGGTCTCCTACGAGCAGTACTTC,CASSPQAVSYEQYF
-,TRBJ1-1,-,TRBV5-4,TGTGCCAGCAGCCCCAGGGGTGGCAACACTGAAGCTTTCTTT,CASSPRGGNTEAFF
TRBD2,TRBJ2-7,-,TRBV28,TGTGCCAGCAGTGGCAGCGGGAACCTCTACGAGCAGTACTTC,CASSGSGNLYEQYF
TRBD1,TRBJ1-1,-,TRBV19,TGTGCCAGTAGTATCGGGACAGGGAACACTGAAGCTTTCTTT,CASSIGTGNTEAFF
-,TRBJ2-6,-,TRBV7-8,TGTGCCAGCAGCTCCCTGTCCACGGGGGGGGCCAACGTCCTGACTTTC,CASSSLSTGGANVLTF
TRBD1,TRBJ2-3,-,TRBV5-1,TGCGCCAGCAGCTTGGGAACAGGGGGCGGAGATACGCAGTATTTT,CASSLGTGGGDTQYF
TRBD1,TRBJ1-5,-,TRBV19,TGTGCCAGTAATCTAAGACAGGGTTTGAATCAGCCCCAGCATTTT,CASNLRQGLNQPQHF